This T cell receptor (beta chain) was identified during a study of regulatory T cells in long-lasting Graves disease. Deletions cut 4 bases from V and 3 bases from J, with 5 bases between. This CDR3 spans 12 amino acids. Study-level results: For persistent Graves' patients, TCR diversity was lower than for newly diagnosed ones. Segments TRBV28, TRBJ1-2 and TRBJ2-5 showed preferential usage in persistent disease.

The TCR beta library used iRepertoire HTBI primers with Arm-PCR amplification of CDR3. MiXCR, applied by TCRdb to the multiplex PCR reads, yields one record per CDR3 protein. The table includes 500,000 or so distinct CDR3 sequences, about 16% detected once. This clonotype has just a few counts. Its antigen remains unknown. Sample time point: newly diagnosed GD, antithyroid drugs for less than 3 months. The TCR library was prepared using RNA isolated from PBMCs. Tubes containing EDTA received 8 to 9.5 milliliters of drawn peripheral blood. This same sample was also part of a study on T cells in Graves' hyperthyroidism and ophthalmopathy. That source notes: Recently diagnosed hyperthyroidism of less than 2 months' duration affected patients aged 18 to 65.

The input for sequencing was peripheral blood mononuclear cells (PBMCs), taken at new diagnosis, from a patient treated with antithyroid drugs. The TCR comes from a woman aged 35-65 years with Graves disease. This sequence joins TRBV12-3 or TRBV12-4 and TRBJ2-3; unclear D gene. CDR3 in amino acids: CASSWQTDTQYF. The CDR3 nucleotides read TGTGCCAGCAGTTGGCAGACAGATACGCAGTATTTT.